This T cell receptor (beta chain) originates from a study of blood T cells in healthy people across ages. Findings and limits, study-wide: TCR beta diversity per million T cells fell roughly linearly with age. Investigators treated diversity estimates from one million T cells as underestimates. Fewer expanded clones and more diversity marked long-lived versus aged donors.

Then a second PCR, running roughly 7 to 11 cycles, was carried out with a sample-barcoded 5' primer and a J-beta primer mix. Using its own MiXCR run on the 5' RACE reads, TCRdb lists one record per CDR3 protein. The sample shows approximately 490,000 distinct CDR3 sequences, 24% of them seen only once. About this clonotype: The antigen remains undetermined. One end of the junction fails to match germline, which may point to a read error.

In germline, CDR1 is SEHNR, CDR2 FQNEAQ (reference sequence). This CDR3 contains 17 residues. These data were likewise used in another study, on T cells of mothers and their children. That publication notes: A few mothers and their six children, all healthy Caucasians, donated.

This clonotype was obtained from a boy younger than 18 in good health. The chain combines TRBV7-9 with TRBJ2-3, with a tentative D call TRBD2 (5 bases). Sequenced input: blood. CDR3 DNA: TGTGCCAGCAGCCCCCCCCTTGGGGAGCGAGTCACAGATACGCAGTACTTT. Its translation: CASSPPLGERVTDTQYF.